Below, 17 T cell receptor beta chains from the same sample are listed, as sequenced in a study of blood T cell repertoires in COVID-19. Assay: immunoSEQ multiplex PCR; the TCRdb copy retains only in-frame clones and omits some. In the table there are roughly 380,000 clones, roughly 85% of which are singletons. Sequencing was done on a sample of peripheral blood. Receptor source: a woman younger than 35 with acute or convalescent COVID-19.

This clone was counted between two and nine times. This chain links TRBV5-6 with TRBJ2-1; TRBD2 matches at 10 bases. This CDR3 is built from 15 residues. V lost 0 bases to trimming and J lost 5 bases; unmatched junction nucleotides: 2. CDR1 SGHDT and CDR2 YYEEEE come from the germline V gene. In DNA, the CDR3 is TGTGCCAGCAGCTTGGTACTAGCGGGAAACAATGAGCAGTTCTTC. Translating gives CASSLVLAGNNEQFF.

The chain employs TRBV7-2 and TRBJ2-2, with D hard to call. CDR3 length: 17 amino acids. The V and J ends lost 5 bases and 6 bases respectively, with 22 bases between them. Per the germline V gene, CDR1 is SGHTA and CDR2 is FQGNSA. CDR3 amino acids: CASSPPRGDFRAGELFF. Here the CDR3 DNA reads TGTGCCAGCAGCCCGCCTCGAGGAGACTTTCGAGCCGGGGAGCTGTTTTTT. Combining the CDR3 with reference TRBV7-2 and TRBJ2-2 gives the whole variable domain GAGVSQSPSNKVTEKGKDVELRCDPISGHTALYWYRQSLGQGLEFLIYFQGNSAPDKSGLPSDRFSAERTGGSVSTLTIQRTQQEDSAVYLCASSPPRGDFRAGELFFGEGSRLTVL.

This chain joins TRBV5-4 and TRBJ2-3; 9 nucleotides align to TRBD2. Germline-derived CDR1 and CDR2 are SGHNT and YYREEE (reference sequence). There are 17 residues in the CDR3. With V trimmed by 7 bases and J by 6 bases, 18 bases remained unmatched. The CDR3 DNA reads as TGTGCCAGCTTCCCCGGCGCTAGCGGGGTTCCCGGGGATACGCAGTATTTT. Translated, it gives CASFPGASGVPGDTQYF.

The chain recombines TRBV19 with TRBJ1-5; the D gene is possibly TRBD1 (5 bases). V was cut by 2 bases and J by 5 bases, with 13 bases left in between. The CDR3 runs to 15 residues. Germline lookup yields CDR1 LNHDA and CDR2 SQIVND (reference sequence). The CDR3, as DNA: TGTGCCAGTAGTATATCGGGGGGAGGGTATCAGCCCCAGCATTTT. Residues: CASSISGGGYQPQHF.

The CDR3 sequence: CASSPLAGGKGDTQYF. The CDR3 DNA reads TGTGCCAGCAGCCCCCTAGCGGGAGGTAAAGGAGATACGCAGTATTTT. V gene TRBV7-8 combines with J gene TRBJ2-3; 11 bases match TRBD2. There are 16 residues in the CDR3. Germline V CDR1 and CDR2: SGHVS, FQNEAQ. Trimming took 5 bases from V and 5 from J; bases not matched to a gene: 9.

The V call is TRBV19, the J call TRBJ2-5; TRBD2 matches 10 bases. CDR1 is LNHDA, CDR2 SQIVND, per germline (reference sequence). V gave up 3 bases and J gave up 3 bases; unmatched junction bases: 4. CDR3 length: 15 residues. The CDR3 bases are TGTGCCAGTAGTATCTGGCTAGCGGGGGAAGAGACCCAGTACTTC. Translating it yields CASSIWLAGEETQYF.

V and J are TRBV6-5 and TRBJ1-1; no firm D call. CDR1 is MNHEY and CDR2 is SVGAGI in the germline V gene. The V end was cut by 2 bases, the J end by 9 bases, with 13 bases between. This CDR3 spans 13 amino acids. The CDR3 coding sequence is TGTGCCAGCAGTTACGTTAGTCGGAGTAAAGCTTTCTTT. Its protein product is CASSYVSRSKAFF.

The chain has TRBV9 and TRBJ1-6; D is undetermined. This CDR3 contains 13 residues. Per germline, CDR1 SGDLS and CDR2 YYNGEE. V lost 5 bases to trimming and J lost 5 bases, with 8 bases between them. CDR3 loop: CASSPSNNSPLHF. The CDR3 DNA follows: TGTGCCAGCAGTCCAAGCAATAATTCACCCCTCCACTTT.

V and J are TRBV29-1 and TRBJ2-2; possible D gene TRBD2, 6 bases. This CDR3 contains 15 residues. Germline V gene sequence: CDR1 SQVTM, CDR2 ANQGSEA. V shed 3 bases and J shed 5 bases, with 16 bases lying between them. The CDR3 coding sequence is TGCAGCGTTGAGGGGGGATACGGGGTTACCGGGGAGCTGTTTTTT. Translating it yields CSVEGGYGVTGELFF.

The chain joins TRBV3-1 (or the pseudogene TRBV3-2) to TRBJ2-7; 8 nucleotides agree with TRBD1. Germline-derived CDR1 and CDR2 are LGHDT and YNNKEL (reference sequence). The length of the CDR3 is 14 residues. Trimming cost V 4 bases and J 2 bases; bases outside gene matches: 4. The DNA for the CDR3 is TGTGCCAGCAGCCTTCAGGGGGCCGCCTACGAGCAGTACTTC. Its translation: CASSLQGAAYEQYF.

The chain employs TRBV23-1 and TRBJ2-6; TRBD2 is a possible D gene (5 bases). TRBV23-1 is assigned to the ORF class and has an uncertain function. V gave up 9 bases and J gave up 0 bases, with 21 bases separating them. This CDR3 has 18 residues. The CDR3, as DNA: TGCGCCAGTTCCCGCCCCGGGGTAGATCGCTCTGGGGCCAACGTCCTGACTTTC. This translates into CASSRPGVDRSGANVLTF.

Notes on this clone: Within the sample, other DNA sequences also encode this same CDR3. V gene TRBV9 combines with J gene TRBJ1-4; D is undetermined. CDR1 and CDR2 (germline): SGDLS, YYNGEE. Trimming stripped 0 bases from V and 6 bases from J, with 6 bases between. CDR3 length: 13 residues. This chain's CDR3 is CASSVAPDEKLFF. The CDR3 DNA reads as TGTGCCAGCAGCGTAGCCCCAGATGAAAAACTGTTTTTT.

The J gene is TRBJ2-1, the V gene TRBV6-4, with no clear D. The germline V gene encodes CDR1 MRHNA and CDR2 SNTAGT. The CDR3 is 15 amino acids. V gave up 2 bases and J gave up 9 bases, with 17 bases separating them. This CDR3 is CASSDRSTTPLEQFF. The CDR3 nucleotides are TGTGCCAGCAGTGACAGGTCGACGACTCCGCTTGAGCAGTTCTTC.

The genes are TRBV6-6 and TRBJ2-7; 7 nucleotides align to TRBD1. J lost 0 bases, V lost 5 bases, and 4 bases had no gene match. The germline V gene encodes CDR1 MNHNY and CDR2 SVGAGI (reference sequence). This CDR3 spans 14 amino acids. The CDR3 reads CASSPRTGSYEQYF. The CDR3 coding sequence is TGTGCCAGCAGTCCCCGGACAGGCTCCTACGAGCAGTACTTC.

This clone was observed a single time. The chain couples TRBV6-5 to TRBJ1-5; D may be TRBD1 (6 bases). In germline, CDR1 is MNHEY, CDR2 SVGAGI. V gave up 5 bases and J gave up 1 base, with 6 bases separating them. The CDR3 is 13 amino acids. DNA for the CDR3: TGTGCCAGCAGTACAGGGAGCAATCAGCCCCAGCATTTT. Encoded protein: CASSTGSNQPQHF.

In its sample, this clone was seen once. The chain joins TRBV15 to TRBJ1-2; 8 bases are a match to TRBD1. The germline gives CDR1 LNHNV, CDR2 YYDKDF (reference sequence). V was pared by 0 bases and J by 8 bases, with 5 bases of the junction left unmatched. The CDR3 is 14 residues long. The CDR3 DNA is TGTGCCACCAGCAGAGACAGGGGGCCAGGAGGCTACACCTTC. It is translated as CATSRDRGPGGYTF. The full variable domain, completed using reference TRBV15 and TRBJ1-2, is DAMVIQNPRYQVTQFGKPVTLSCSQTLNHNVMYWYQQKSSQAPKLLFHYYDKDFNNEADTPDNFQSRRPNTSFCFLDIRSPGLGDTAMYLCATSRDRGPGGYTFGSGTRLTVV.

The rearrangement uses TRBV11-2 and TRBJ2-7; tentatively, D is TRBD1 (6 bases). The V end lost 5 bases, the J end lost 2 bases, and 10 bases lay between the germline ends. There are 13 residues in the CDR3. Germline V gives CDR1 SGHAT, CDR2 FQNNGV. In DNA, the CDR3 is TGTGCCAGCAGCGGAGGACAGACCTACGAGCAGTACTTC. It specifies CASSGGQTYEQYF.